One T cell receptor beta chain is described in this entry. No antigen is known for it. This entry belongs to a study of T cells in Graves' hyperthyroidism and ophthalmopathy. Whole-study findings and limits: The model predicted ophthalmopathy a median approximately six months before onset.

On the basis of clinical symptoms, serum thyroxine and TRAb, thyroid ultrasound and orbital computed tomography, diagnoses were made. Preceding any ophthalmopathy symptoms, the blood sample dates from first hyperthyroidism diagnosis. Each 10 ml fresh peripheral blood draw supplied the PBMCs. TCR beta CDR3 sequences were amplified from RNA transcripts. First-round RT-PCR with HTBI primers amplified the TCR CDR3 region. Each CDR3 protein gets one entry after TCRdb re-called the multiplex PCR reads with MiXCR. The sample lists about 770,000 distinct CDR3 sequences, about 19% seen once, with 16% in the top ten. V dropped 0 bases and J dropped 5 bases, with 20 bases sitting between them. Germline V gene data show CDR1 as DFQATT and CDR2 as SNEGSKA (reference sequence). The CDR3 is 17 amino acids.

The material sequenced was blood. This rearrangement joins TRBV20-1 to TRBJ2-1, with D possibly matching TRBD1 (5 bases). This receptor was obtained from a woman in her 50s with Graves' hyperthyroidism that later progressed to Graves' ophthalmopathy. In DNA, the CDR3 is TGCAGTGCTAGAGATAGGGAAAAGGGTTTAGGGGACAATGAGCAGTTCTTC. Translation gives CSARDREKGLGDNEQFF.